This T cell receptor beta chain was profiled in a study of early T cells in non-severe SARS-CoV-2 infection. Study details: Sequencing of unsorted whole blood was done on bulk RNA, leaving chains unpaired.

This clonotype was found many times. Its antigen is as yet unknown. V dropped 0 bases and J dropped 6; count of bases not matched to a gene: 8. This CDR3 has 15 residues. CDR1 and CDR2 (germline): MNHEY, SVGAGI. The protocol attached unique molecular identifiers to individual cDNA molecules. TCRdb processed the 5' RACE reads anew with MiXCR; each CDR3 protein has one entry. The data show about 54,000 distinct CDR3 sequences, around 7% seen once. The study's findings and limits: Matching with VDJdb favored anti-spike CD8 responses (missing private and CD4 specificities).

The chain joins TRBV6-5 to TRBJ2-7; TRBD1 matches at 7 bases. The receptor was derived from an adult who was a healthcare worker with PCR-confirmed SARS-CoV-2 infection or an uninfected control (not recorded which). Sequencing was performed on whole blood, taken at baseline. The CDR3 loop reads CASSYSRTGETEQYF. The DNA of the CDR3 is TGTGCCAGCAGTTACTCGCGGACAGGAGAAACCGAGCAGTACTTC.